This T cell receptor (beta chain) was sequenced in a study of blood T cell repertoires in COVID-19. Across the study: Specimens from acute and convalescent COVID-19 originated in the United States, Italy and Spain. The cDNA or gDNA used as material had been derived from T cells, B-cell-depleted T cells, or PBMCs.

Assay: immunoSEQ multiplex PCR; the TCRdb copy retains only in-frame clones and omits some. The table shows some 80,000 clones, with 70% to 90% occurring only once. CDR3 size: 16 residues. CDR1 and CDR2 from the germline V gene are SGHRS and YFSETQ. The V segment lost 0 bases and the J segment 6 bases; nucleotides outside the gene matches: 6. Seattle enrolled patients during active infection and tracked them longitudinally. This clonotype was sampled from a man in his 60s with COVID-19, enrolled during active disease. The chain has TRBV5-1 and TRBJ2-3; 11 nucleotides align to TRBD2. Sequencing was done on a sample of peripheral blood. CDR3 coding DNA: TGCGCCAGCAGCTTGGTTCTAGCGGGGGGCAGTGATACGCAGTATTTT. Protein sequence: CASSLVLAGGSDTQYF.